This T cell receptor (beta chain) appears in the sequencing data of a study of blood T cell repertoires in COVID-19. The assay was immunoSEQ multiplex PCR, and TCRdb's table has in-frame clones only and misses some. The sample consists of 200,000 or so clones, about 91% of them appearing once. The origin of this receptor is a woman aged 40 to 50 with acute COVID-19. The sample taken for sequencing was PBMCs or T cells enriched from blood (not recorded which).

CDR3 DNA: TGTGCCAGCTCACCAGAACCCGGGGGGTACGAGCAGTACGTC. This gives the protein CASSPEPGGYEQYV. The V call is TRBV18, the J call TRBJ2-7, with TRBD2 identical over 7 bases. V was clipped by 2 bases and J by 4 bases; unmatched bases: 5. From germline, CDR1 is KGHSH and CDR2 LQKENI. The CDR3 extends over 14 amino acids.